The T cell receptor beta chain under discussion was sequenced for a study of T cell responses to AZD1222 COVID-19 vaccine. Of note for this clone: Its antigen is not known.

The CDR3 totals 14 residues. From germline, CDR1 is SQVTM and CDR2 ANQGSEA. V lost 6 bases to trimming and J lost 7 bases, with 22 bases between them. Study observations and caveats: Spike-wide vaccine-associated CD4 TCRs dominated at 160-218 and 743-854.

Some clones are missing from TCRdb's copy, which holds only in-frame ones; the method was immunoSEQ multiplex PCR. The data contain some 150,000 clones, around 90% of them singletons. The chain couples TRBV29-1 to TRBJ2-7; D ambiguous. This TCR derives from an adult in good health. Sequencing was performed on peripheral blood, taken on day 0 of MenACWY control vaccination. CDR3 DNA: TGCAGCGTCGAGTGGGTAATAGATCTCATAGAGCAGTACTTC. It translates to CSVEWVIDLIEQYF.